The 19 T cell receptor beta chains below all came from one sample that was sequenced in a study of CD8+ T cells in alopecia areata. Sequencing relied on a cDNA template that was reverse transcribed from extracted RNA. The method was immunoSEQ multiplex PCR; TCRdb's version includes in-frame clones alone and lacks a portion of them. The sample includes over 15,000 clones, none of them occurring once. Combined cutaneous lymph node cells underwent sorting by CD4, CD8alpha, NKG2D, NKG2ACE and additional markers. Sequencing was carried out using CD8+ T cells sorted from a lymph node. These TCRs come from a C3H/HeJ mouse with alopecia areata. The MHC haplotype of this mouse line is H2-k.

A few counts support this clone. The gene names here belong to mouse. The read comes to an end 4 residues before the CDR3 does, leaving the germline J gene to fill in the end. The V call is TRBV12-2, the J call TRBJ1-1; TRBD1 agrees at 9 bases. The V gene's germline CDR1 is SGHLS and CDR2 HYDKME. This CDR3 comprises 14 residues. CDR3 in amino acids: CASSLGDREREVFF. CDR3 DNA, as far as it was read: TGTGCCAGCTCTCTCGGGGACAGGGAGAGA.

In this sample, this clone turned up a few times. Genes and germline come from the mouse. The observed sequence ends 4 residues before the CDR3 terminus, with the missing tail filled in from the germline J gene. This sequence joins TRBV31 and TRBJ2-3; 12 nucleotides line up with TRBD2. CDR3 length: 15 amino acids. Germline lookup yields CDR1 GKSSPN and CDR2 SITVG. The V segment lost 5 bases and the J segment 0 bases; nucleotides outside the gene matches: 3. CDR3 residues: CAWGLGGTSAETLYF. CDR3 bases read: TGTGCCTGGGGACTGGGGGGGACTAGTGCAGAA.

This clone has more than one count but fewer than ten. Gene and germline names: mouse. The read gets to within 4 residues of the CDR3 end, and the germline J gene fills in the rest. This chain joins TRBV20 and TRBJ2-5; 8 nucleotides match TRBD2. CDR1 GFQATS and CDR2 STVNSAI come from the germline V gene. J gave up 3 bases and V 2 bases, and 4 bases lay outside the gene matches. CDR3 size: 14 residues. The CDR3 is CGARLGGPQDTQYF. The sequenced CDR3 bases are TGTGGTGCTAGGCTGGGGGGCCCACAAGAC.

This clone was detected a few times. Each gene name is a mouse one. The read stops 4 residues short of the end of the CDR3; the missing end is completed from the germline J gene. This chain links TRBV16 with TRBJ1-2; 7 bases align to TRBD1. Germline lookup yields CDR1 SGHSA and CDR2 FRNQAP. The V and J ends lost 5 bases and 0 bases, in that order; junction bases with no gene match: 3. The CDR3 covers 14 residues. The CDR3 bases that were read are TGTGCAAGCAGCAGCGGGACAGCAAACTCC. Translating it yields CASSSGTANS. The full CDR3 protein is CASSSGTANSDYTF.

This clone was detected a few times. Gene names denote mouse genes. The CDR3 extends 4 residues past the end of the read, so its final part is completed from the germline J gene. The chain uses TRBV31 and TRBJ1-4; no definite D call. Germline V lookup: CDR1 GKSSPN, CDR2 SITVG. V dropped 0 bases and J dropped 0 bases, with 5 bases sitting between them. This CDR3 contains 14 residues. CDR3 loop: CAWSLTISNERLFF. CDR3 DNA (partial): TGTGCCTGGAGTCTAACAATTTCCAACGAA.

Note on this clone: Mouse gene names apply. The read stops 4 residues short of the end of the CDR3; the missing end is completed from the germline J gene. The chain uses TRBV3 and TRBJ2-2, with 10 bases that match TRBD2. Unmatched junction bases numbered 5, after V lost 5 bases and J lost 2 bases. From germline, CDR1 is SNHLY and CDR2 FYNGKV (reference sequence). This CDR3 spans 16 amino acids. The CDR3 is CASSPRDWGNTGQLYF. The sequenced CDR3 bases are TGTGCCAGCAGCCCCCGGGACTGGGGTAACACCGGG.

There are many counts of this clone. Gene names are mouse gene names. Coverage ceases 4 residues before the CDR3 finishes, and the germline J gene fills in the end. The chain is built from TRBV13-3 and TRBJ2-5, with 10 nucleotides matching TRBD2. Germline V lookup: CDR1 NNHDY, CDR2 SYVADS. This CDR3 region has 14 residues. The DNA read from the CDR3 is TGTGCCAGCAGTGACTGGGGGGGCGCGGAC. Protein: CASSDWGGAD. The entire CDR3 reads CASSDWGGADTQYF.

This clone showed up just a few times. These gene names are mouse names. The sequenced part of the CDR3 DNA is TGTGCCAGCGGTTGGGGTCAAAAC. Its translation: CASGWGQN. The entire CDR3 reads CASGWGQNTLYF. The chain couples TRBV13-2 to TRBJ2-4; D not certain. Coverage ceases 4 residues before the CDR3 finishes, and the germline J gene fills in the end. Germline CDR1 is NNHNN and CDR2 is SYGAGS (reference sequence). The V and J ends lost 4 bases and 1 base respectively, with 4 bases between them. The CDR3 length is 12 residues.

A few counts support this clone. The germline and genes are mouse ones. This CDR3 reads CASSSGQGKGNTEVFF. Partial CDR3 DNA: TGTGCCAGCAGCTCCGGACAGGGAAAAGGAAACACA. The chain combines TRBV19 with TRBJ1-1, with 8 bases fitting TRBD1. The sequence runs out 4 residues before the end of the CDR3; the remainder is reconstructed from the germline J gene. Germline CDR1 reads FNHDT; CDR2 reads SITEND (reference sequence). This CDR3 is 16 amino acids long. Trimming at V came to 5 bases and at J to 1 base, leaving 10 bases not matched to a gene.

A few counts support this clone. The gene names here belong to mouse. The CDR3 end is not reached by the read, which stops 4 residues before it; the germline J gene fills it in. The chain couples TRBV19 to TRBJ2-3, with TRBD1 identical over 10 bases. Germline V gives CDR1 FNHDT, CDR2 SITEND (reference sequence). This CDR3 region has 16 residues. V dropped 2 bases and J dropped 2; count of bases not matched to a gene: 5. The chain's CDR3 is CASSIAGQGNAETLYF. The CDR3 bases that were read are TGTGCCAGCAGTATTGCGGGACAGGGGAATGCAGAA. Full variable domain (outside the CDR3, taken from reference TRBV19 and TRBJ2-3): GGIITQTPKFLIGQEGQKLTLKCQQNFNHDTMYWYRQDSGKGLRLIYYSITENDLQKGDLSEGYDASREKKSSFSLTVTSAQKNEMAVFLCASSIAGQGNAETLYFGSGTRLTVL.

About this clone itself: Gene names and germline refer to mouse. The read terminates 4 residues ahead of where the CDR3 ends, so the germline J gene completes it. The rearrangement joins TRBV31 to TRBJ1-4; 11 bases agree with TRBD1. The germline V gene encodes CDR1 GKSSPN and CDR2 SITVG. The CDR3 is 15 residues long. The CDR3 DNA, read in part, is TGTGCCTGGAGTCTCGGGACAGGGGGAGCCGAA. Its protein product is CAWSLGTGGAE. The full CDR3 protein reads CAWSLGTGGAERLFF. The variable domain in full, completed from reference TRBV31 and TRBJ1-4, reads AQTIHQWPVAEIKAVGSPLSLGCTIKGKSSPNLYWYWQATGGTLQQLFYSITVGQVESVVQLNLSASRPKDDQFILSTEKLLLSHSGFYLCAWSLGTGGAERLFFGHGTKLSVL.

This clone was observed many times. The germline and genes are mouse ones. Partial CDR3 DNA: TGTGCCAGCAGGACAATTAGCTCCTAT. Protein product: CASRTISSY. The whole CDR3 protein is CASRTISSYEQYF. The chain joins TRBV13-3 to TRBJ2-7; D is uncertain. The sequence runs out 4 residues before the end of the CDR3; the remainder is reconstructed from the germline J gene. Trimming shortened V by 5 bases and J by 0 bases, and 9 bases separated the two germline ends. The CDR3 has 13 amino acids. Germline CDR1 and CDR2: NNHDY and SYVADS.

In the case of this clone: At residue 11, the DNA translation does not agree with TCRdb's protein; the protein displayed here is the one encoded by the DNA. Genes and germline come from the mouse. The CDR3 end lies 3 residues beyond the end of the read and is filled in from the germline J gene. This rearrangement joins TRBV29 to TRBJ1-3; D unresolved. CDR3 length: 14 residues. Per germline, CDR1 MSHET and CDR2 SYDVDS. The ends were cut back, 1 base at V and 4 bases at J, with 8 bases in the middle. This CDR3 reads CASSLFQTGNTLYF. The DNA read from the CDR3 is TGTGCTAGCAGTTTATTCCAGACAGGAAATACG.

This clone occurred a few times. A single base is all that separates this from a far larger clone, so a read error is likely. Genes and germline come from the mouse. The CDR3 goes on 4 residues after the read ends, and that part is filled in from the germline J gene. This rearrangement joins TRBV19 to TRBJ1-1; D gene ambiguous. Germline CDR1 is FNHDT and CDR2 is SITEND (reference sequence). The ends were cut back, 4 bases at V and 0 bases at J, with 10 bases in the middle. The CDR3 has 14 amino acids. This CDR3 is CASSLQVANTEVFF. Incomplete CDR3 DNA: TGTGCCAGCAGTCTCCAGGTGGCAAACACA. The full variable domain, rest sourced from reference TRBV19 and TRBJ1-1, is GGIITQTPKFLIGQEGQKLTLKCQQNFNHDTMYWYRQDSGKGLRLIYYSITENDLQKGDLSEGYDASREKKSSFSLTVTSAQKNEMAVFLCASSLQVANTEVFFGKGTRLTVV.

This clone was seen a few times. Mouse names are used for the genes. The read stops 4 residues short of the end of the CDR3; the missing end is completed from the germline J gene. This chain connects TRBV19 to TRBJ2-7, with 10 bases aligning to TRBD1. The CDR3 runs 14 residues. Germline CDR1 is FNHDT and CDR2 is SITEND (reference sequence). Trimming took 4 bases from V and 2 from J; bases not matched to a gene: 3. The CDR3 is CASSPGQGPYEQYF. CDR3 bases read: TGTGCCAGCAGTCCGGGACAGGGGCCCTAT.

This clone was seen only a few times. The TCRdb protein and the DNA translation do not line up at residue 12; the protein shown here was made by translating the DNA. Mouse names are used for the genes. The CDR3 extends 3 residues past the end of the read, so its final part is completed from the germline J gene. The V and J genes are TRBV1 and TRBJ1-6; a possible D gene is TRBD1 (6 bases). TRBJ1-6 is recorded as an ORF, its role being uncertain. This CDR3 is 15 amino acids long. From germline, CDR1 is NSQYPW and CDR2 LRSPGD (reference sequence). Trimming left V 4 bases short and J 4 bases short, with 11 bases between. This chain's CDR3 is CTCSEGGAYNSPLYF. CDR3 bases read: TGCACCTGCAGTGAGGGGGGGGCTTATAATTCGCCC.

This clone has only a few counts. Mouse names are used for the genes. The DNA read from the CDR3 is TGCACCTGCAGTCCTGGGGGGGCGCAT. Amino acids: CTCSPGGAH. The entire CDR3 reads CTCSPGGAHEQYF. This sequence joins TRBV1 and TRBJ2-7; 10 bases match TRBD2. The read ends 4 residues early relative to the CDR3; the germline J gene fills the gap. This CDR3 region has 13 residues. Germline V gene lookup returns CDR1 NSQYPW and CDR2 LRSPGD (reference sequence).

This clone was seen a few times. Gene names and germline refer to mouse. From the germline J gene comes the end of the CDR3, since the read stops 4 residues before it. The V call is TRBV16, the J call TRBJ2-2; 10 bases line up with TRBD2. The CDR3 totals 18 residues. J gave up 4 bases and V 0 bases, and 8 bases lay outside the gene matches. The germline gives CDR1 SGHSA, CDR2 FRNQAP. The CDR3 bases that were read are TGTGCAAGCAGCTTAGATTTACTGGGGGGGTCAACCACCGGG. Protein sequence: CASSLDLLGGSTTG. The full-length CDR3 reads as CASSLDLLGGSTTGQLYF. The complete variable domain, with remaining parts taken from reference TRBV16 and TRBJ2-2, reads NAGVIQTPRHKVTGKGQEATLWCEPISGHSAVFWYRQTIVQGLEFLTYFRNQAPIDDSGMPKERFSAQMPNQSHSTLKIQSTQPQDSAVYLCASSLDLLGGSTTGQLYFGEGSKLTVL.

This clone occurred many times. Here the gene names and germline are mouse. The sequenced CDR3 bases are TGTGCCAGCAGTGATGCCAACAGGGAGAACCAAGAC. Translation: CASSDANRENQD. The entire CDR3 protein is CASSDANRENQDTQYF. The V and J genes are TRBV13-3 and TRBJ2-5; D is possibly TRBD1 (6 bases). Coverage ceases 4 residues before the CDR3 finishes, and the germline J gene fills in the end. V lost 0 bases to trimming and J lost 0 bases, with 11 bases between them. The CDR3 is 16 amino acids. Germline CDR1 NNHDY, CDR2 SYVADS.